This T cell receptor (beta chain) was retrieved from a study of blood T cells in healthy people across ages. The use of a sample-barcoded 5' primer and a J-beta primer mix characterized a second PCR of 7 to 11 cycles. Each cDNA was tagged by a template-switch adaptor containing 12 random nucleotides. One entry per CDR3 protein, called by TCRdb with MiXCR from the 5' RACE reads. The table includes 1.5 million or so distinct CDR3 sequences, less than 45% detected once. This CDR3 is built from 14 residues. Germline V gives CDR1 SEHNR, CDR2 FQNEAQ (reference sequence). Trimming removed 5 bases from V and 1 base from J, with 11 bases in between. Ranging in age from about 6 to 100, the donors were healthy Caucasian individuals from Russia.

This TCR was recovered from a woman aged 18-30 years in good health. V is TRBV7-9 and J is TRBJ2-5; no reliable D call. What was sequenced was blood. The CDR3, as DNA: TGTGCCAGCAGCACCACAAGTTTCCAAGAGACCCAGTACTTC. Protein sequence: CASSTTSFQETQYF.